This T cell receptor (beta chain) was profiled in a study of spatial heterogeneity in lung cancer. Study-wide context: Alpha-chain sequences were consistently detected in smaller numbers than beta-chain sequences. There were, on average, more than ten raw-read appearances for each unique TCR and UMI combination. Tumor-region counts of TCR transcripts tracked strongly with a T cell module score from matched bulk RNA-seq. General study points: Tumor mutation count correlated with how many alpha and beta TCRs expanded intratumorally.

Concerning this clonotype itself: What it binds is not known.

The time point is: sample taken at primary tumor resection. Material for sequencing was whole RNA from tumor, nontumor lung or frozen PBMC, left unsorted. Germline CDR1 is KGHSH and CDR2 is LQKENI. The CDR3 spans 15 residues. V was pared by 0 bases and J by 12 bases, with 11 bases of the junction left unmatched. TCRdb redid the calling of the 5' RACE reads with MiXCR, one entry per CDR3 protein. The sample comprises about 28,000 distinct CDR3 sequences, just over 7% of which are singletons, and 24% rests with the top ten. The clonotype was recovered from a male donor with early-stage non-small cell lung cancer. The chain combines TRBV18 with TRBJ2-7; 10 bases align to TRBD1. The sequenced sample was lung tumor tissue, obtained at surgery. The CDR3 sequence: CASSPPAGQGFAGYF. Here the CDR3 DNA reads TGTGCCAGCTCACCACCGGCGGGACAGGGGTTTGCGGGGTACTTC.